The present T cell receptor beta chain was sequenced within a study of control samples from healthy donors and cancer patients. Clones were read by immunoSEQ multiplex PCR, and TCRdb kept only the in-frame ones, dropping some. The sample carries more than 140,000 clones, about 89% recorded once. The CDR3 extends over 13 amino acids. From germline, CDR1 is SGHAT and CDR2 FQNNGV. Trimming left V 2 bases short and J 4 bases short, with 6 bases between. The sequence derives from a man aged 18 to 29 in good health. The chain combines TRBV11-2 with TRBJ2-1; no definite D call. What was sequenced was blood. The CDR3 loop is CASSLTHYNEQFF. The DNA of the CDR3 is TGTGCCAGCAGCTTAACTCATTACAATGAGCAGTTCTTC.